The rows below give T cell receptor beta chains drawn from one sample of a study of T cell responses to AZD1222 COVID-19 vaccine. Clones were sequenced by immunoSEQ multiplex PCR, and TCRdb holds only the in-frame ones, with some missing. The data hold 160,000 or so clones, with roughly 90% observed a single time. The source material was peripheral blood, sampled 28 days after the second AZD1222 dose. Every receptor here comes from an adult who received the AZD1222 COVID-19 vaccine. The CDR3 runs from the conserved cysteine through the conserved F or W. The D gene is left open where the match is weak. Clone size appears in some rows only: once, few, many, or a class for an expanded clone.

cdr3_length j_call clone_size v_call d_call cdr3_nt cdr3_aa
10 TRBJ1-2 NA TRBV5-8 NA TGTGCCAGCAGCTTGAGCGGCTACACCTTC CASSLSGYTF
15 TRBJ2-5 NA TRBV5-1 TRBD2 TGCGCCAGCAGCGTCCTAGCGGGAGCGGGGGAGACCCAGTACTTC CASSVLAGAGETQYF
12 TRBJ2-7 NA TRBV7-9 NA TGTGCCAGCAGCGTTCTAGACTACGAGCAGTACTTC CASSVLDYEQYF
14 TRBJ2-7 NA TRBV15 NA TGTGCCACCAGCAGAGTACAAGTGGGAGGAGAGCAGTACTTC CATSRVQVGGEQYF
16 TRBJ2-1 NA TRBV3-1/TRBV3-2 NA TGTGCCAGCAGCCAATCAAAGGGCCGCTCCTACAATGAGCAGTTCTTC CASSQSKGRSYNEQFF
12 TRBJ2-2 once TRBV27 NA TGTGCCAGCAGATTTAACACCGGGGAGCTGTTTTTT CASRFNTGELFF
15 TRBJ2-7 NA TRBV5-4 TRBD2 TGTGCCAGCAGGGATAAGCGGGAGTCTGTCTACGAGCAGTACTTC CASRDKRESVYEQYF
16 TRBJ1-6 NA TRBV7-2 NA TGTGCCAGCAGCTTAGGAGGGGGACCCTATAATTCACCCCTCCACTTT CASSLGGGPYNSPLHF
15 TRBJ1-1 NA TRBV19 NA TGTGCCAGTAGTATAGTTCCGGGGGGGAACACTGAAGCTTTCTTT CASSIVPGGNTEAFF
11 TRBJ2-7 few TRBV7-9 TRBD2 TGTGCCAGCAGCGGACTAGCGGTGCAGTACTTC CASSGLAVQYF
14 TRBJ1-4 once TRBV29-1 TRBD1 TGCAGCGTTTCCGCCGGTCCCAGGGGGGAAAAACTGTTTTTT CSVSAGPRGEKLFF
12 TRBJ1-2 NA TRBV30 NA TGTGCCGTTAATCGGGGCTCCTATGGCTACACCTTC CAVNRGSYGYTF
16 TRBJ2-2 few TRBV6-4 NA TGTGCCAGCAGTGAGGGACAAGAGGGAGGCTACGGGGAGCTGTTTTTT CASSEGQEGGYGELFF
19 TRBJ2-7 NA TRBV3-1/TRBV3-2 TRBD2 TGTGCCAGCAGCCAATGGGGGACTAGCGGGAGTGCCAAGTATACTGAGCAGTACTTC CASSQWGTSGSAKYTEQYF
15 TRBJ1-5 NA TRBV7-8 NA TGTGCCAGCAGCTTAGGCAGGAATAGCAATCAGCCCCAGCATTTT CASSLGRNSNQPQHF
11 TRBJ2-7 NA TRBV2 NA TGTGCCAGCAGTGGAGACCACGAGCAGTACTTC CASSGDHEQYF
14 TRBJ1-5 NA TRBV4-1 TRBD1 TGCGCCAGCAGCGCAGACAGGGGCAATCAGCCCCAGCATTTT CASSADRGNQPQHF
15 TRBJ2-7 NA TRBV6-5 NA TGTGCCAGCAGTTACTCATTCGCCCCGGGCTACGAGCAGTACTTC CASSYSFAPGYEQYF
18 TRBJ2-2 NA TRBV5-4 NA TGTGCCAGCAGCCTAGGAAGTAGGGGGAAGGGGAACACCGGGGAGCTGTTTTTT CASSLGSRGKGNTGELFF
12 TRBJ1-5 once TRBV12-3/TRBV12-4 NA TGTGCCAGCAGTTTTGGGAATCAGCCCCAGCATTTT CASSFGNQPQHF
13 TRBJ2-2 NA TRBV19 NA TGTGCCAGTACCACATTCGGGGCCGGGGAGCTGTTTTTT CASTTFGAGELFF
15 TRBJ2-2 NA TRBV6-5 NA TGTGCCAGCAGCTCCGGGACTTTAAACACCGGGGAGCTGTTTTTT CASSSGTLNTGELFF
14 TRBJ2-5 NA TRBV5-1 NA TGCGCCAGCAGCTTGCCGGACGCCCAAGAGACCCAGTACTTC CASSLPDAQETQYF
15 TRBJ1-5 NA TRBV9 TRBD1 TGTGCCAGCAGCGTATCCGGGACAGGAAATCAGCCCCAGCATTTT CASSVSGTGNQPQHF
12 TRBJ2-1 NA TRBV19 NA TGTGCCAGTAGTATATTTCAGCGTGAGCAGTTCTTC CASSIFQREQFF
16 TRBJ1-3 NA TRBV2 NA TGTGCCAGCAGCCGTCTCGGGGGCCGCTCTGGAAACACCATATATTTT CASSRLGGRSGNTIYF
13 TRBJ2-2 NA TRBV19 NA TGTGCCAGTAGTATTGACTTCACCGGGGAGCTGTTTTTT CASSIDFTGELFF
13 TRBJ1-6 NA TRBV6-5 NA TGTGCCAGCAGTATACAGGAAAGGTCACCCCTCCACTTT CASSIQERSPLHF
13 TRBJ2-7 NA TRBV27 NA TGTGCCAGCAGTTTACAGTATACCTACGAGCAGTACTTC CASSLQYTYEQYF
16 TRBJ2-3 NA TRBV6-4 NA TGTGCCAGCAGTGACGTATCGGGAGTGGGCACAGATACGCAGTATTTT CASSDVSGVGTDTQYF
14 TRBJ1-5 NA TRBV30 NA TGTGCCTGGAGTGGGGGTATAAGCAATCAGCCCCAGCATTTT CAWSGGISNQPQHF
15 TRBJ2-7 NA TRBV6-5 NA TGTGCCAGCAGTTACTCGGGACTGGGAACCTACGAGCAGTACTTC CASSYSGLGTYEQYF
14 TRBJ1-5 NA TRBV18 TRBD1 TGTGCCAGCTCACCGGGGACAGGGTCCCAGCCCCAGCATTTT CASSPGTGSQPQHF
14 TRBJ2-3 NA TRBV6-5 TRBD1 TGTGCCACAACTAAACGGACAGGTTCAGTGGCGCAGTATTTT CATTKRTGSVAQYF
15 TRBJ2-2 NA TRBV27 NA TGTGCCAGCAGTTTAATGGGGTCGGGCACCGGGGAGCTGTTTTTT CASSLMGSGTGELFF
11 TRBJ2-5 once TRBV20-1 NA TGCAGTGCCCTGAAGCGGGAGACCCAGTACTTC CSALKRETQYF
12 TRBJ2-1 NA TRBV3-1/TRBV3-2 TRBD1 TGTGCCAGCAGAAAGGACAGGGGAAACCAGTTCTTC CASRKDRGNQFF
12 TRBJ2-1 few TRBV19 NA TGTGCCAGTAGTAGGGCCTGGGGTGAGCAGTTCTTC CASSRAWGEQFF
13 TRBJ2-4 NA TRBV7-3 NA TGTGCCAGCAGCGCCTATGATGGGGACATTCAGTACTTC CASSAYDGDIQYF
15 TRBJ2-5 NA TRBV3-1/TRBV3-2 TRBD1 TGTGCCAGCAGCCGCCGAGGGACAGGGCAAGAGACCCAGTACTTC CASSRRGTGQETQYF
14 TRBJ2-7 once TRBV20-1 NA TGCAGTGCTAATGAGGCAGGGGTGGACTACGAGCAGTACTTC CSANEAGVDYEQYF